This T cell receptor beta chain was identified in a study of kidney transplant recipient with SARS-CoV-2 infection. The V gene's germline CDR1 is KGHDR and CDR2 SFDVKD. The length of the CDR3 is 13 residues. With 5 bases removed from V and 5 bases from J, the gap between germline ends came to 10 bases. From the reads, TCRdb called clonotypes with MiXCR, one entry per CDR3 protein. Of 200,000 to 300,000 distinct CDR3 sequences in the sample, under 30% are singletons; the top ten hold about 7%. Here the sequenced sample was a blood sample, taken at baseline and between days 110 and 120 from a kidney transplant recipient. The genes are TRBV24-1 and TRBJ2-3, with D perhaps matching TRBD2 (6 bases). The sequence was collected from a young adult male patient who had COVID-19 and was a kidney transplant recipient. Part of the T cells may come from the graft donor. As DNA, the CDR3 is TGTGCCACCAGTGTTCGGGAGAAAGATACGCAGTATTTT. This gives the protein CATSVREKDTQYF.